One sample yielded the 10 T cell receptor beta chains listed below, sequenced in a study of blood T cells in healthy people across ages. PCR was performed a second time for about 7 to 11 cycles using a sample-barcoded 5' primer and a J-beta primer mix. Via MiXCR, TCRdb re-called the 5' RACE reads, giving one row per CDR3 protein. Here the sample spans 800,000 or so distinct CDR3 sequences, roughly 25% being singletons. This sample was shared with a second study, whose subject was T cells of mothers and their children.

Sequencing was performed on blood. These receptors were taken from a boy younger than 18 in good health.

This clonotype occurred a few times. The rearrangement links TRBV18 to TRBJ1-4; D unclear. Germline CDR1 KGHSH, CDR2 LQKENI. The CDR3 loop spans 13 amino acids. V gave up 0 bases and J gave up 6 bases, with 5 bases separating them. CDR3 bases: TGTGCCAGCTCACCACCGTTGGATGAAAAACTGTTTTTT. Translation gives CASSPPLDEKLFF. The whole variable domain, remainder taken from reference TRBV18 and TRBJ1-4, is NAGVMQNPRHLVRRRGQEARLRCSPMKGHSHVYWYRQLPEEGLKFMVYLQKENIIDESGMPKERFSAEFPKEGPSILRIQQVVRGDSAAYFCASSPPLDEKLFFGSGTQLSVL.

This clonotype was observed a few times. The chain joins TRBV29-1 to TRBJ2-7, with TRBD1 matching over 9 bases. V dropped 7 bases and J dropped 2; count of bases not matched to a gene: 6. CDR1 SQVTM and CDR2 ANQGSEA come from the germline V gene. The length of the CDR3 is 13 residues. Here the CDR3 reads CSGAGTGTYEQYF. The DNA of the CDR3 is TGCAGCGGAGCTGGGACAGGGACCTACGAGCAGTACTTC.

In its sample, this clonotype was seen a few times. This rearrangement joins TRBV7-2 to TRBJ2-7; 11 nucleotides align to TRBD2. J gave up 4 bases and V 1 base, and 6 bases lay outside the gene matches. Germline V lookup: CDR1 SGHTA, CDR2 FQGNSA. The CDR3 length is 16 residues. Written as DNA, the CDR3 is TGTGCCAGCAGCTTAGGTGGACTAGCGGGCATTTACGAGCAGTACTTC. It encodes CASSLGGLAGIYEQYF.

The chain carries TRBV6-2 or TRBV6-3 and TRBJ2-1; D not resolved. The J call may be mistaken, given a closer DNA end match to TRBJ2-7. CDR1 is MNHEY, CDR2 SVGEGT, per germline. The CDR3 is 14 residues long. The CDR3 bases are TGTGCCAGCAGTTCCGGGCCCCTAGTTTCCGAGCAGTACTTC. Translated, it gives CASSSGPLVSEQYF.

This clonotype was detected a few times. A much larger clone differs from this one at a single base, so this may be a read error. The rearrangement links TRBV5-1 to TRBJ2-7; no reliable D call. Germline lookup yields CDR1 SGHRS and CDR2 YFSETQ. The CDR3 is 12 residues long. CDR3 residues: CASSLVSNERYF. As DNA, the CDR3 is TGCGCCAGCAGCTTGGTTAGCAACGAGCGGTACTTC. Together with reference TRBV5-1 and TRBJ2-7, the CDR3 gives the full variable domain: KAGVTQTPRYLIKTRGQQVTLSCSPISGHRSVSWYQQTPGQGLQFLFEYFSETQRNKGNFPGRFSGRQFSNSRSEMNVSTLELGDSALYLCASSLVSNERYFGPGTRLTVT.

The chain recombines TRBV7-2 with TRBJ2-7; D might be TRBD1 (5 bases). Trimming stripped 2 bases from V and 5 bases from J, with 10 bases between. The germline V gene encodes CDR1 SGHTA and CDR2 FQGNSA. The CDR3 contains 13 residues. CDR3 in DNA: TGTGCCAGCAGCTTAACCGAAGGGGACGAGCAGTACTTC. This translates into CASSLTEGDEQYF.

Concerning this clonotype: At one end the junction does not follow the germline gene, possibly because of a read error. This chain links TRBV20-1 with TRBJ2-3; TRBD1 might be the D (5 bases). The CDR3 is 15 amino acids. Germline lookup yields CDR1 DFQATT and CDR2 SNEGSKA (reference sequence). This CDR3 is CSASPGAHSTGTQYF. DNA for the CDR3: TGCAGTGCTAGCCCCGGTGCCCATAGCACAGGTACGCAGTATTTT.

This sequence joins TRBV7-9 and TRBJ2-3; D is ambiguous. Germline CDR1 reads SEHNR; CDR2 reads FQNEAQ (reference sequence). The CDR3 runs 12 residues. V was clipped by 2 bases and J by 6 bases, with 6 bases between them. CDR3 loop: CASSLQRDTQYF. CDR3 in DNA: TGTGCCAGCAGCTTACAGAGGGATACGCAGTATTTT.

This chain connects TRBV29-1 to TRBJ1-1; D gene ambiguous. The germline V gene encodes CDR1 SQVTM and CDR2 ANQGSEA. V was clipped by 5 bases and J by 8 bases, with 12 bases between them. CDR3 size: 11 residues. CDR3: CSVQNSKEAFF. The DNA of the CDR3 is TGCAGCGTTCAAAATTCTAAAGAAGCTTTCTTT.

The chain uses TRBV29-1 and TRBJ2-1, with 9 bases aligning to TRBD1. The tail of the sequence fits TRBJ2-7 better, so the J call may be wrong. This CDR3 comprises 13 residues. Germline V gene data show CDR1 as SQVTM and CDR2 as ANQGSEA. This CDR3 is CSGGTGITYEQYF. DNA for the CDR3: TGCAGCGGGGGGACAGGGATTACCTACGAGCAGTACTTC.